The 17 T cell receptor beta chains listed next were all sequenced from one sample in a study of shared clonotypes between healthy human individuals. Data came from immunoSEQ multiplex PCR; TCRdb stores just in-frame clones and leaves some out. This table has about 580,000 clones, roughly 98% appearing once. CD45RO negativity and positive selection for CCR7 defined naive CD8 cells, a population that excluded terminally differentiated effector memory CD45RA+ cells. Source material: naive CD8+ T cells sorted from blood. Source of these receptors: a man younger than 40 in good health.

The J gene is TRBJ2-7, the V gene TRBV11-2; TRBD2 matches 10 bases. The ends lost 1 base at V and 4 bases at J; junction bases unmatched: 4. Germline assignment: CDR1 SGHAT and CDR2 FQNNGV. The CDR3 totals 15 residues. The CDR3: CASSLAPSGSYEQYF. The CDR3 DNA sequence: TGTGCCAGCAGCTTAGCTCCTAGCGGGAGTTACGAGCAGTACTTC.

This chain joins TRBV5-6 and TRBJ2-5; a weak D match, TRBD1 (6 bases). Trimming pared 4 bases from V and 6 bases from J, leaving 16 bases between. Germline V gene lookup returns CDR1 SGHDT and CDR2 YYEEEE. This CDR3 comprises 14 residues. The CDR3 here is CASSDLQGFKTQYF. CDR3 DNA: TGTGCCAGCAGCGATCTACAGGGTTTTAAGACCCAGTACTTC.

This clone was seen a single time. The CDR3 is CASSETGLGYGYTF. CDR3 sequence (DNA): TGTGCCAGCAGCGAGACAGGGTTAGGCTATGGCTACACCTTC. The V gene is TRBV28, the J gene TRBJ1-2; 7 bases fit TRBD1. The germline V gene encodes CDR1 MDHEN and CDR2 SYDVKM. This CDR3 has 14 amino acids. V lost 6 bases, J lost 4 bases, and 8 bases stayed unmatched.

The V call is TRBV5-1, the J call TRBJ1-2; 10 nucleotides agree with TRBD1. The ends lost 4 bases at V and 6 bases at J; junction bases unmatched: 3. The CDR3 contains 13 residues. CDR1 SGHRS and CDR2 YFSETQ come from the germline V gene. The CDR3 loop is CASSRDRGDGYTF. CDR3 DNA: TGCGCCAGCAGCAGGGACAGGGGAGATGGCTACACCTTC.

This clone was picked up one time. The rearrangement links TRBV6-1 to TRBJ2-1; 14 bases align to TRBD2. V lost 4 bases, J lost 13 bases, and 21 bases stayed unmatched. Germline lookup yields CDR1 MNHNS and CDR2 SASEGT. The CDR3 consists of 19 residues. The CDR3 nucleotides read TGTGCCAGCAGTGCTTGGACAATGAAGACCGGGACTAGCGGGAGTGCACAGTTCTTC. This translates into CASSAWTMKTGTSGSAQFF.

In DNA form, the CDR3 reads TGTGCCAGCAGTTTATCTTCGACCCCTTGGCCCCAGCATTTT. Protein product: CASSLSSTPWPQHF. The chain employs TRBV27 and TRBJ1-5; no clear D. This CDR3 has 14 amino acids. Trimming stripped 0 bases from V and 9 bases from J, with 12 bases between. Germline loops: CDR1 MNHEY, CDR2 SMNVEV (reference sequence).

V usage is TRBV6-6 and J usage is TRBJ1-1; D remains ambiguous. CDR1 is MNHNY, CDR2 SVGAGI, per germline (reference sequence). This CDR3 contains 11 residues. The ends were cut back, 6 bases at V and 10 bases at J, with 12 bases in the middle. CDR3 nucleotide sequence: TGTGCCAGCAGCCTCGGGGAGGGAGCTTTCTTT. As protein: CASSLGEGAFF.

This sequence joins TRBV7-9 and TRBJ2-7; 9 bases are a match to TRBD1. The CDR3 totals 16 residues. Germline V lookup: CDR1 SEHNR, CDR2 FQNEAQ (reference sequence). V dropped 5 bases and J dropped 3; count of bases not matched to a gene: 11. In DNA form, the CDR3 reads TGTGCCAGCAGCCCACGGACAGGGGAAAAGGTCTACGAGCAGTACTTC. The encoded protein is CASSPRTGEKVYEQYF.

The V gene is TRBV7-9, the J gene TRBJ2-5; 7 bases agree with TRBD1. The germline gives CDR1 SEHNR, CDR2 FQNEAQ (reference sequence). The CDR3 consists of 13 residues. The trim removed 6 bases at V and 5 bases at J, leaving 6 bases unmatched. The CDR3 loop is CASRTGSEETQYF. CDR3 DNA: TGTGCCAGCAGGACAGGGAGTGAGGAGACCCAGTACTTC.

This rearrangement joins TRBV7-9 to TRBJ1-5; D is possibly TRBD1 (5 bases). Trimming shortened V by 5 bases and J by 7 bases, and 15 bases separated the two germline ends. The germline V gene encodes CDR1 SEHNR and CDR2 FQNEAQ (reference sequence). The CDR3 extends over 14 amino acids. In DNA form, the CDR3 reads TGTGCCAGCAGCAAAGGAGGGGTCGGGCAGCCCCAGCATTTT. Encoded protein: CASSKGGVGQPQHF.

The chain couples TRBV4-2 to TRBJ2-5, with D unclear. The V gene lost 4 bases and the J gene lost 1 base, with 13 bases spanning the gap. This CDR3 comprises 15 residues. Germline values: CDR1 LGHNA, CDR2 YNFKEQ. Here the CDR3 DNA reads TGTGCCAGCAGCCCTAGGTTAATGGCCCAAGAGACCCAGTACTTC. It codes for CASSPRLMAQETQYF.

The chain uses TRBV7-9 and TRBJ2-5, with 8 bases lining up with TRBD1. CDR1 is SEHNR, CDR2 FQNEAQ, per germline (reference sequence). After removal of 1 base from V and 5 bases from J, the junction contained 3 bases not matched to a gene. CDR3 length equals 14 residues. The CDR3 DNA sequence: TGTGCCAGCAGCTTAGTGGACAGGGCGGAGACCCAGTACTTC. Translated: CASSLVDRAETQYF.

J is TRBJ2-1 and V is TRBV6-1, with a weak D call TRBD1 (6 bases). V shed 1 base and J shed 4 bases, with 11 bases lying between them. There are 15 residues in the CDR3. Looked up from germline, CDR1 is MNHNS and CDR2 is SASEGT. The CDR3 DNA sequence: TGTGCCAGCAGTGAAGTCAAGACAGGTTACAATGAGCAGTTCTTC. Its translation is CASSEVKTGYNEQFF.

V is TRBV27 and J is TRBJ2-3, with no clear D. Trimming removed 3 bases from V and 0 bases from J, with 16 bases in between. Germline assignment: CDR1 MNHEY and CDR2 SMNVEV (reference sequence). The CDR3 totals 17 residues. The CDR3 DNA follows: TGTGCCAGCAGTTTGGGCCTAGTTACATCTAGCACAGATACGCAGTATTTT. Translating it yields CASSLGLVTSSTDTQYF.

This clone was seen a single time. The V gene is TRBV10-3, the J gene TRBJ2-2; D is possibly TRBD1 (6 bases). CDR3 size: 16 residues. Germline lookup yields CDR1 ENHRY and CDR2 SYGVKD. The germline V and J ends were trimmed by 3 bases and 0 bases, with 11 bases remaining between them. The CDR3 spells CAISEKQGANTGELFF. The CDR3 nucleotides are TGTGCCATCAGTGAAAAACAGGGCGCGAACACCGGGGAGCTGTTTTTT.

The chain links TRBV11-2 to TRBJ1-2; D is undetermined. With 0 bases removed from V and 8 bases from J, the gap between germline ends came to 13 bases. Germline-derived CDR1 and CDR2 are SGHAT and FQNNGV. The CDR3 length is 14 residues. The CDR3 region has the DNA TGTGCCAGCAGCTTAGAGCTACTTACGTGGGGCTACACCTTC. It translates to CASSLELLTWGYTF.

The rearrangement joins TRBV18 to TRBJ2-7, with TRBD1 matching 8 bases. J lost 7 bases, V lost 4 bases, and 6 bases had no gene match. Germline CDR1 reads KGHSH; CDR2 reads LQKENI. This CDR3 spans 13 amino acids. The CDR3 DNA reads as TGTGCCAGCTCACTCGACAGGGGCCAAGAGCAGTACTTC. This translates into CASSLDRGQEQYF.